What follows are 5 T cell receptor beta chains derived from one specimen sequenced in a study of tumor-infiltrating lymphocytes in primary liver carcinoma. Reverse transcription of roughly 470 ng total RNA with a constant-region primer produced TCR beta cDNA. What produced the TCR beta libraries was three nested multiplex PCR rounds using slightly modified ARM-PCR. The study ran its first two PCR rounds for approximately 10 cycles each, using TRBV1-TRBV30 forward primers and a C-beta reverse primer. TCRdb called the multiplex PCR reads again in MiXCR, with one record for every CDR3 protein. The data contain about 320,000 distinct CDR3 sequences, 50% to 70% of them seen just once; the ten biggest clones take up roughly 9%. Unsorted whole blood yielded the blood RNA, and germline DNA was also extracted. The sequenced sample consisted of peripheral blood. These receptors came from a man in his forties with primary liver carcinoma and hepatitis B virus infection.

The chain couples TRBV5-1 to TRBJ2-7; D not certain. Deletions cut 0 bases from V and 6 bases from J, with 13 bases between. Germline V gene lookup returns CDR1 SGHRS and CDR2 YFSETQ. The CDR3 has 14 residues. The CDR3 DNA sequence: TGCGCCAGCAGCTTGGAAGGCCGCATGACCGAGCAGTACTTC. Amino acid sequence: CASSLEGRMTEQYF.

In this sample, this clonotype turned up a few times. This CDR3 fails to terminate in the conserved phenylalanine or tryptophan, so it likely reflects a read error. This rearrangement joins TRBV6-5 to TRBJ1-2, with D tentatively TRBD1 (5 bases). The germline gives CDR1 MNHEY, CDR2 SVGAGI. The CDR3 length is 12 residues. Trimming took off 6 bases at V and 4 bases at J, with 9 bases between the two ends. The CDR3 sequence: CASRRDRYGYTS. The CDR3, as DNA: TGTGCCAGCAGACGGGACCGCTATGGCTACACCTCC.

To note about this clonotype: The conserved final phenylalanine or tryptophan is absent from the CDR3, which likely points to a read error. No DNA is shown, since the ends of the CDR3 on it are uncertain; the CDR3 is the one TCRdb lists. This chain joins TRBV11-2 and TRBJ2-2; the D segment call TRBD1 is taken from the table without a DNA check. Germline lookup yields CDR1 SGHAT and CDR2 FQNNGV. A total of 15 residues make up the CDR3, ends included. The CDR3 sequence is CANSHVRGRTGELFS.

The chain is built from TRBV30 and TRBJ1-1; 8 nucleotides agree with TRBD1. V shed 0 bases and J 4 bases; nucleotides not matched to a gene: 7. The CDR3 sequence is 15 residues long. Germline V gives CDR1 GTSNPN, CDR2 SVGIG (reference sequence). CDR3 DNA: TGTGCCTGGAGTGTACAGGGGGACATTGGCACTGAAGCTTTCTTT. Translated: CAWSVQGDIGTEAFF.

The V and J genes are TRBV12-3 or TRBV12-4 and TRBJ2-7; 14 nucleotides match TRBD2. V gave up 10 bases and J gave up 7 bases; unmatched junction bases: 9. The CDR3 extends over 14 amino acids. CDR3 sequence: CANRTSGRNREQYF. CDR3 in DNA: TGTGCCAACAGGACTAGCGGGAGGAACAGAGAGCAGTACTTC.